This TCR beta chain was identified during a study of radiation and T cells in renal cell carcinoma. Stated treatment: 15 Gy SBRT to primary tumor, nephrectomy 4 weeks later. TCRdb's copy holds only in-frame clones and misses some; the assay was immunoSEQ multiplex PCR. The sample records about 22,000 clones, 40% to 55% being singletons. Germline values: CDR1 WSHSY, CDR2 SAAADI. Losses at the gene ends were 0 bases for V and 4 bases for J; bases not matched to a gene: 12. The CDR3 contains 18 residues. This sequence was found in a woman aged 45-59 years with renal cell carcinoma. The material sequenced was tumor tissue, taken from a patient whose treatment included radiotherapy and nephrectomy. The V call is TRBV10-2, the J call TRBJ1-5; 7 bases agree with TRBD1. Here the CDR3 DNA reads TGCGCCAGCAGTGAGTCGCCGTACTGGGACAGCCAAAATCAGCCCCAGCATTTT. Encoded protein: CASSESPYWDSQNQPQHF.